One sample yielded the 20 T cell receptor beta chains listed below, sequenced in a study of T cell changes during pregnancy in multiple sclerosis. Clones were sequenced by immunoSEQ multiplex PCR, and TCRdb holds only the in-frame ones, with some missing. The sample yields 50,000 to 75,000 clones, 85% to 95% seen once. The specimen was CD8+ T cells from peripheral blood mononuclear cells, collected in the third trimester of pregnancy. Receptors originate from a female donor with multiple sclerosis, enrolled in a pregnancy study.

CDR3: CASSLTSGSGYEQYF. The CDR3 DNA reads as TGTGCCAGCAGCTTAACTAGCGGGAGTGGTTACGAGCAGTACTTC. The rearrangement joins TRBV7-8 to TRBJ2-7, with 11 nucleotides matching TRBD2. Germline CDR1 and CDR2: SGHVS and FQNEAQ. CDR3 length: 15 residues. The J segment lost 4 bases and the V segment lost 2 bases, leaving 4 bases of the junction unmatched.

The chain carries TRBV14 and TRBJ2-7, with D perhaps matching TRBD2 (6 bases). CDR3 length equals 14 residues. Germline-derived CDR1 and CDR2 are SGHDN and FVKESK. V lost 4 bases to trimming and J lost 3 bases, with 13 bases between them. The CDR3 protein is CASSLAVNGYEQYF. Written as DNA, the CDR3 is TGTGCCAGCAGCCTAGCGGTTAATGGCTACGAGCAGTACTTC.

A few counts support this clone. Relative to the germline gene, one junction end is altered; a read error may explain this. This sequence joins TRBV7-9 and TRBJ1-1; the D is unclear. From germline, CDR1 is SEHNR and CDR2 FQNEAQ (reference sequence). This CDR3 region has 8 residues. This CDR3 is CASSTGLF. CDR3 coding DNA: TGTGCCAGCAGCACGGGTCTCTTT.

V usage is TRBV19 and J usage is TRBJ2-4; maybe TRBD1 (6 bases). The CDR3 sequence is 15 residues long. Looked up from germline, CDR1 is LNHDA and CDR2 is SQIVND (reference sequence). V lost 7 bases, J lost 4 bases, and 17 bases lay in between. CDR3 residues: CASTFYWQGKNIQYF. CDR3 bases: TGTGCCAGTACATTTTATTGGCAGGGGAAAAACATTCAGTACTTC.

The gene calls are TRBV28 and TRBJ2-3, with D perhaps TRBD2 (5 bases). The CDR3 consists of 14 residues. V lost 5 bases, J lost 3 bases, and 12 bases lay in between. Germline CDR1 is MDHEN and CDR2 is SYDVKM. As DNA, the CDR3 is TGTGCCAGCAGTCGGACTCACCCGACAGATACGCAGTATTTT. This translates into CASSRTHPTDTQYF.

The genes are TRBV29-1 and TRBJ2-5; no definite D call. This CDR3 is built from 12 residues. V shed 0 bases and J shed 2 bases, with 4 bases lying between them. Germline-derived CDR1 and CDR2 are SQVTM and ANQGSEA. The CDR3 is CSVEDNQETQYF. The CDR3 region has the DNA TGCAGCGTTGAAGACAATCAAGAGACCCAGTACTTC.

The chain is built from TRBV7-8 and TRBJ2-1; 8 bases align to TRBD2. The germline V gene encodes CDR1 SGHVS and CDR2 FQNEAQ. The CDR3 runs 15 residues. The ends lost 5 bases at V and 1 base at J; junction bases unmatched: 4. CDR3 protein: CASSLGLASYNEQFF. CDR3 bases: TGTGCCAGCAGCCTAGGACTAGCATCCTACAATGAGCAGTTCTTC.

The V and J genes are TRBV27 and TRBJ1-2, with D unresolved. Trimming removed 3 bases from V and 2 bases from J, with 10 bases in between. The germline gives CDR1 MNHEY, CDR2 SMNVEV (reference sequence). The CDR3 contains 14 residues. The CDR3 here is CASSLTNSNYGYTF. In DNA form, the CDR3 reads TGTGCCAGCAGTTTGACAAACTCGAACTATGGCTACACCTTC.

This rearrangement joins TRBV27 to TRBJ2-7; 7 bases fit TRBD1. The germline CDR1 and CDR2 sequences are MNHEY and SMNVEV (reference sequence). CDR3 size: 13 residues. With 6 bases clipped from V and 2 bases from J, the junction kept 4 bases outside the gene matches. The CDR3 sequence is CASSHGTAYEQYF. CDR3 bases: TGTGCCAGCAGCCACGGGACAGCCTACGAGCAGTACTTC.

The V gene is TRBV19, the J gene TRBJ2-1; TRBD2 agrees at 7 bases. V was pared by 7 bases and J by 0 bases, with 6 bases of the junction left unmatched. In germline, CDR1 is LNHDA, CDR2 SQIVND (reference sequence). CDR3 size: 15 residues. The CDR3 DNA is TGTGCCAGTACCCAAGCGGGAAGCTCCTACAATGAGCAGTTCTTC. Its translation is CASTQAGSSYNEQFF.

This rearrangement joins TRBV27 to TRBJ2-7; 7 bases are a match to TRBD1. V lost 4 bases to trimming and J lost 3 bases; unmatched junction nucleotides: 3. Germline V CDR1 and CDR2: MNHEY, SMNVEV (reference sequence). The CDR3 length is 13 residues. The chain's CDR3 is CASSYGQDYEQYF. The DNA for the CDR3 is TGTGCCAGCAGTTATGGACAGGACTACGAGCAGTACTTC.

This chain connects TRBV7-3 to TRBJ2-1, with TRBD2 matching over 9 bases. There are 15 residues in the CDR3. V gave up 5 bases and J gave up 6 bases; unmatched junction bases: 8. Germline assignment: CDR1 SGHTA and CDR2 FQGTGA. In nucleotides, the CDR3 is TGTGCCAGCAGCATACTAGCGGGTTCCCTCAATGAGCAGTTCTTC. It is translated as CASSILAGSLNEQFF.

The chain uses TRBV6-5 and TRBJ1-1, with D possibly matching TRBD1 (5 bases). The CDR3 consists of 12 residues. Germline CDR1 and CDR2: MNHEY and SVGAGI. Trimming cost V 2 bases and J 4 bases, with 5 bases left between them. CDR3 region: CASSYGATEAFF. The CDR3 nucleotides are TGTGCCAGCAGTTACGGGGCCACTGAAGCTTTCTTT.

Here the CDR3 DNA reads TGTGCCAGTAGTTTGGGCGGGAGTTCTTACAATGAGCAGTTCTTC. Amino acid sequence: CASSLGGSSYNEQFF. The chain uses TRBV19 and TRBJ2-1; 7 positions agree with TRBD2. This CDR3 has 15 residues. Germline V gene sequence: CDR1 LNHDA, CDR2 SQIVND (reference sequence). V shed 5 bases and J 4 bases; nucleotides not matched to a gene: 8.

The chain joins TRBV5-6 to TRBJ1-2; 8 positions agree with TRBD1. Germline CDR1 reads SGHDT; CDR2 reads YYEEEE. The CDR3 runs 17 residues. With V trimmed by 2 bases and J by 2 bases, 11 bases remained unmatched. CDR3 loop: CASSFTPIQGANYGYTF. CDR3 bases: TGTGCCAGCAGCTTCACCCCAATCCAGGGGGCGAACTATGGCTACACCTTC.

This chain uses TRBV27 with TRBJ2-3; possible D gene TRBD1, 5 bases. Trimming cost V 5 bases and J 6 bases, with 12 bases left between them. Germline V CDR1 and CDR2: MNHEY, SMNVEV (reference sequence). CDR3 length: 13 amino acids. CDR3 in amino acids: CASSHPDSDTQYF. DNA of the CDR3: TGTGCCAGCAGTCACCCCGACAGCGATACGCAGTATTTT.

This chain joins TRBV28 and TRBJ1-1; 12 bases are shared with TRBD1. Germline V CDR1 and CDR2: MDHEN, SYDVKM. V gave up 4 bases and J gave up 5 bases; unmatched junction bases: 5. CDR3 length equals 15 residues. The CDR3 region has the DNA TGTGCCAGCAGTTATGGGACAGGGGGCCGGACTGAAGCTTTCTTT. It translates to CASSYGTGGRTEAFF.

The chain has TRBV4-2 and TRBJ1-5; D remains unclear. Germline V gene sequence: CDR1 LGHNA, CDR2 YNFKEQ. The CDR3 consists of 18 residues. Deletions cut 0 bases from V and 0 bases from J, with 15 bases between. CDR3 protein: CASSQDLRTVRSNQPQHF. The CDR3 nucleotides read TGTGCCAGCAGCCAAGATCTCCGAACAGTGCGTAGCAATCAGCCCCAGCATTTT.

This sequence joins TRBV5-6 and TRBJ2-3, with TRBD2 matching over 9 bases. V shed 2 bases and J 4 bases; nucleotides not matched to a gene: 8. Germline V gene lookup returns CDR1 SGHDT and CDR2 YYEEEE. This CDR3 comprises 16 residues. CDR3 sequence (DNA): TGTGCCAGCAGCTTAGGGATAGCGGGAGCCCCAGATACGCAGTATTTT. Residues: CASSLGIAGAPDTQYF.

This chain connects TRBV28 to TRBJ2-1, with D perhaps matching TRBD1 (5 bases). Between the trimmed V and J ends, which lost 6 bases and 1 base, there was a span of 10 bases. The CDR3 contains 14 residues. CDR1 and CDR2 (germline): MDHEN, SYDVKM. The CDR3 region has the DNA TGTGCCAGCAGGACTCAGGGATCCTACAATGAGCAGTTCTTC. Translation gives CASRTQGSYNEQFF.